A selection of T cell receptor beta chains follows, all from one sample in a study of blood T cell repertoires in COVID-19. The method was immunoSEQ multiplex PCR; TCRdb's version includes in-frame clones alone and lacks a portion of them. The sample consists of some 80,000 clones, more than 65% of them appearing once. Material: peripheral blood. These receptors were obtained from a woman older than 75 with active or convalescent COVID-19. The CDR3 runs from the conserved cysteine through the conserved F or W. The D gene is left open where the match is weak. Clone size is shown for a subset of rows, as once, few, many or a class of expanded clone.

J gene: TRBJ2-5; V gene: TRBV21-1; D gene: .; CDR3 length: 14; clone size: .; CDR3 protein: CASSKAHSMETQYF; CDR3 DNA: TGTGCCAGCAGCAAAGCGCATAGTATGGAGACCCAGTACTTC
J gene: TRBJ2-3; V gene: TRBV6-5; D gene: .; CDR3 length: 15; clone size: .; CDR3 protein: CASTRGFSSTDTQYF; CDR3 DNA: TGTGCCAGCACCCGGGGGTTCAGTTCCACAGATACGCAGTATTTT
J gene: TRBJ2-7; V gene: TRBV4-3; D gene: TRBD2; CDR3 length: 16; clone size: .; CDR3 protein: CASSQDPLGGAYEQYF; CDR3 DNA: TGCGCCAGCAGCCAAGATCCCCTCGGGGGGGCTTACGAGCAGTACTTC
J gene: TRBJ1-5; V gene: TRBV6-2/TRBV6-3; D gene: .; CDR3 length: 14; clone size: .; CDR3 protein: CASSPPQVHQPQHF; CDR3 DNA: TGTGCCAGCAGTCCCCCCCAGGTTCATCAGCCCCAGCATTTT
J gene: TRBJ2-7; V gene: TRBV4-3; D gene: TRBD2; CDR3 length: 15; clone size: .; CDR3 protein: CASSLAGGPVSEQYF; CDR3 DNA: TGCGCCAGCAGCCTAGCGGGGGGGCCGGTTAGCGAGCAGTACTTC
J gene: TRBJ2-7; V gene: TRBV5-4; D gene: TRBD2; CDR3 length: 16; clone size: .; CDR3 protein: CASSFGRAGGSYEQYF; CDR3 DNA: TGTGCCAGCAGCTTCGGAAGGGCGGGGGGATCCTACGAGCAGTACTTC
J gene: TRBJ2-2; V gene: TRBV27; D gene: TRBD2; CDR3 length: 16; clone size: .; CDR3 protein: CASSFLGLANTGELFF; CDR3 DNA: TGTGCCAGCAGCTTCCTCGGACTAGCGAACACCGGGGAGCTGTTTTTT
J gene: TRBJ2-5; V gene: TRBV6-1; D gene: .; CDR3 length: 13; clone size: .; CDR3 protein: CASSEGAGMTQYF; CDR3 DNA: TGTGCCAGCAGTGAAGGGGCGGGTATGACCCAGTACTTC
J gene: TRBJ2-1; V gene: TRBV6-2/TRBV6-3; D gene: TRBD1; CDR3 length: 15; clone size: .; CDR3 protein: CASSYSGTGYNEQFF; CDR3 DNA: TGTGCCAGCAGTTACAGTGGGACAGGGTACAATGAGCAGTTCTTC
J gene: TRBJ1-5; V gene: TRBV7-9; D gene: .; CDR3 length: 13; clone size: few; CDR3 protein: CASSLSGYQPQHF; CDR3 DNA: TGTGCCAGCAGCTTATCAGGGTATCAGCCCCAGCATTTT
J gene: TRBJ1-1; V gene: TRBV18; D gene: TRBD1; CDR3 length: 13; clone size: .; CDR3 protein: CASRDRANTEAFF; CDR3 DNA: TGTGCCAGTAGGGACAGGGCAAACACTGAAGCTTTCTTT
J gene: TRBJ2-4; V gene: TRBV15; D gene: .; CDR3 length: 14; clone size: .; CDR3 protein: CATDRSLAKNIQYF; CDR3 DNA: TGTGCCACAGACAGGAGTCTAGCCAAAAACATTCAGTACTTC
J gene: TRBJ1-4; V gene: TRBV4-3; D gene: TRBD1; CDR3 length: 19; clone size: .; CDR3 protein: CASSQEPGQGVGTNEKLFF; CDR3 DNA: TGCGCCAGCAGCCAAGAACCAGGACAGGGGGTTGGAACTAATGAAAAACTGTTTTTT
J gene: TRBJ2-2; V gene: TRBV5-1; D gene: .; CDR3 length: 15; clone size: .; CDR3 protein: CASSLATGNTGELFF; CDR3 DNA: TGCGCCAGCAGCTTGGCTACAGGGAACACCGGGGAGCTGTTTTTT
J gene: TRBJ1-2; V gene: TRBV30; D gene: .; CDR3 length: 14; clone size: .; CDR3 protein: CAWSPDTSNYGYTF; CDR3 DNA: TGTGCCTGGAGTCCGGACACCTCTAACTATGGCTACACCTTC
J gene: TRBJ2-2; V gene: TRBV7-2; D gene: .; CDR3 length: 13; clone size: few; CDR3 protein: CASSFEPPGELFF; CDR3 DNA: TGTGCCAGCAGCTTCGAGCCCCCCGGGGAGCTGTTTTTT
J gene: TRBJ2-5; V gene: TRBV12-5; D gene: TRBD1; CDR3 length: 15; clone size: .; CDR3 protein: CASGLGDRSQETQYF; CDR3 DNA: TGTGCTAGTGGTTTGGGGGACAGGTCACAAGAGACCCAGTACTTC
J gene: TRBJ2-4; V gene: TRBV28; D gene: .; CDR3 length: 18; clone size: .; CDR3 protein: CASSLHFGGGRDKNIQYF; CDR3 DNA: TGTGCCAGCAGTTTACACTTCGGAGGGGGCAGAGACAAAAACATTCAGTACTTC
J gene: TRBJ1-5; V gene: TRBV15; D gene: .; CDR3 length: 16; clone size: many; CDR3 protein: CATSRGAVDLDQPQHF; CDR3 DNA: TGTGCCACCAGCAGAGGCGCGGTGGATCTGGATCAGCCCCAGCATTTT
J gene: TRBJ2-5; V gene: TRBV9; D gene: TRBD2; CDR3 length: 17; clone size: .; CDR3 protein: CASSVGGATGNQETQYF; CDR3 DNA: TGTGCCAGCAGCGTGGGAGGGGCCACAGGTAATCAAGAGACCCAGTACTTC
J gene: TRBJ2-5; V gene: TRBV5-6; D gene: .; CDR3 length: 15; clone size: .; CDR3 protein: CASSSAGANQETQYF; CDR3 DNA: TGTGCCAGCAGCTCAGCAGGTGCGAACCAAGAGACCCAGTACTTC
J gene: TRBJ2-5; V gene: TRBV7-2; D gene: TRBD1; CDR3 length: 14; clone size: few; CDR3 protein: CASSWTGHQETQYF; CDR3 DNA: TGTGCCAGCAGCTGGACAGGGCATCAAGAGACCCAGTACTTC